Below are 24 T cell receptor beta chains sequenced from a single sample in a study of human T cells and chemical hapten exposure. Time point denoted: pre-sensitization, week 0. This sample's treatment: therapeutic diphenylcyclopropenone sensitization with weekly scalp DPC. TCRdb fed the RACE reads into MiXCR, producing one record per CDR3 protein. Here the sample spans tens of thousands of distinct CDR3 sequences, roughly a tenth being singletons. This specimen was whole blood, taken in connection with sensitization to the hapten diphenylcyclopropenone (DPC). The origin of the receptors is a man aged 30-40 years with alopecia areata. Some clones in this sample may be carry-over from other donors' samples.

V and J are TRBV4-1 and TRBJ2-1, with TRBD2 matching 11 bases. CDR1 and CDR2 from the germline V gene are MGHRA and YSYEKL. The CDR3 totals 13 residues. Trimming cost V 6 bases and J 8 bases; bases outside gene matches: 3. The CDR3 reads CASRLAGGDEQFF. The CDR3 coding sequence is TGCGCCAGCAGGCTAGCGGGGGGCGATGAGCAGTTCTTC.

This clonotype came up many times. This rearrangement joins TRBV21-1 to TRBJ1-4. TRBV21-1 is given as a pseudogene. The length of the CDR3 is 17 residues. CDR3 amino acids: CASSKATEARDNEKLFF. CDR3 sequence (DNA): TGTGCCAGCAGCAAAGCTACAGAGGCGAGGGATAATGAAAAACTGTTTTTT.

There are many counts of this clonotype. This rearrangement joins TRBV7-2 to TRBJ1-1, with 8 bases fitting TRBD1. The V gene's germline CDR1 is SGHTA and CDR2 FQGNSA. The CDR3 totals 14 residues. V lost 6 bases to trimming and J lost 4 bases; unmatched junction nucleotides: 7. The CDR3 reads CASRSRGRLTEAFF. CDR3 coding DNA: TGTGCCAGCAGGAGCAGGGGGCGCCTCACTGAAGCTTTCTTT.

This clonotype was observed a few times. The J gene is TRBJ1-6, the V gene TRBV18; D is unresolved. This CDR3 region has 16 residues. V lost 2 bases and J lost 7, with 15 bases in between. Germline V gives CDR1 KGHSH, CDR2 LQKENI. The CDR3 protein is CASSPWPERPNSPLHF. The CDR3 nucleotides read TGTGCCAGCTCACCATGGCCAGAAAGGCCAAATTCACCCCTCCACTTT.

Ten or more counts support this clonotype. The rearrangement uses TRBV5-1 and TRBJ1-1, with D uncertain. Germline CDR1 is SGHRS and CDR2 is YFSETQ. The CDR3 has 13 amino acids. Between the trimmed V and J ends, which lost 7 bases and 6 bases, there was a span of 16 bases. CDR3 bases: TGCGCCAGCCGTCTCGATGGAGTAGCTGAAGCTTTCTTT. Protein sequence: CASRLDGVAEAFF.

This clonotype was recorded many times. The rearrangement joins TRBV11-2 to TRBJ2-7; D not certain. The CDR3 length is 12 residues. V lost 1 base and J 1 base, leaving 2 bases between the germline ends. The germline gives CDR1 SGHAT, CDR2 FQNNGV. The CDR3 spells CASSLVSYEQYV. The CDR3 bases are TGTGCCAGCAGCTTAGTTTCCTACGAGCAGTACGTC.

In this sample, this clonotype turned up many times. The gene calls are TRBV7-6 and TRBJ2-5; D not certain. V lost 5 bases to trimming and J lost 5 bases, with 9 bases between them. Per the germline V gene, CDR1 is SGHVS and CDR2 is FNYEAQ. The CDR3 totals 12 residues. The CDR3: CASSTLMETQYF. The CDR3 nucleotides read TGTGCCAGCAGCACTTTGATGGAGACCCAGTACTTC.

CDR3 nucleotides: TGCGCCAGCAGCCACACCGGGACAGGAGCTAACTATGGCTACACCTTC. As protein: CASSHTGTGANYGYTF. The V and J genes are TRBV5-1 and TRBJ1-2, with 8 bases matching TRBD1. The CDR3 length is 16 residues. CDR1 and CDR2 from the germline V gene are SGHRS and YFSETQ. The V segment lost 4 bases and the J segment 0 bases; nucleotides outside the gene matches: 8.

CDR3 region: CASSLGQLYTF. CDR3 in DNA: TGTGCCAGCAGTTTAGGACAGCTCTACACCTTC. The chain joins TRBV28 to TRBJ1-2; D possibly corresponds to TRBD1 (6 bases). The V gene lost 2 bases and the J gene lost 10 bases, with 8 bases spanning the gap. This CDR3 has 11 amino acids. Germline CDR1 is MDHEN and CDR2 is SYDVKM.

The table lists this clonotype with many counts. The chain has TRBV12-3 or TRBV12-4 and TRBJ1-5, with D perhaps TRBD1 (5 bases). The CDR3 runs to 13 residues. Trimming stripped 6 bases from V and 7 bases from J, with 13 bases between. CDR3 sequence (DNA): TGTGCCAGCAGGGAAACGGGGCAACAGCCCCAGCATTTT. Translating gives CASRETGQQPQHF.

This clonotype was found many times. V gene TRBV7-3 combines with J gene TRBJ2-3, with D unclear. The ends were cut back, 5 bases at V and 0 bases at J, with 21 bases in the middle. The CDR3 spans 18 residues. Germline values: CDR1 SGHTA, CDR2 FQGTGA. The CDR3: CASSPLSFRPQSTDTQYF. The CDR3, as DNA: TGTGCCAGCAGCCCCCTCTCTTTTCGGCCACAGAGCACAGATACGCAGTATTTT.

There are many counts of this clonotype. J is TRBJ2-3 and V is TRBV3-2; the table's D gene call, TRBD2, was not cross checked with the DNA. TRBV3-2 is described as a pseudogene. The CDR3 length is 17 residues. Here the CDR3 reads CASSQDGERLRADTQYF. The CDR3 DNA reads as TGTGCCAGCAGCCAAGATGGGGAGCGCCTTAGGGCCGATACGCAGTATTTT.

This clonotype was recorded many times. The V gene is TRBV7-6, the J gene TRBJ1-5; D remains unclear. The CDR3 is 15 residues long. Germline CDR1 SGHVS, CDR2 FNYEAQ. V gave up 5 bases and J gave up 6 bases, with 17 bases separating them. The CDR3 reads CASSPGPPWSQPQHF. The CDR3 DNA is TGTGCCAGCAGCCCAGGACCCCCCTGGAGTCAGCCCCAGCATTTT.

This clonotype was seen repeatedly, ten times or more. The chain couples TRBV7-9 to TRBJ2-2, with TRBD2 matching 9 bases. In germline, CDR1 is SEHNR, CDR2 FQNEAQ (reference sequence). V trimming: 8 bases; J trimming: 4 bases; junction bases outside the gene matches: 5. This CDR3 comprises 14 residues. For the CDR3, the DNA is TGTGCCAGCTTGGCGGGAGGGCCCACCGGGGAGCTGTTTTTT. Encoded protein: CASLAGGPTGELFF.

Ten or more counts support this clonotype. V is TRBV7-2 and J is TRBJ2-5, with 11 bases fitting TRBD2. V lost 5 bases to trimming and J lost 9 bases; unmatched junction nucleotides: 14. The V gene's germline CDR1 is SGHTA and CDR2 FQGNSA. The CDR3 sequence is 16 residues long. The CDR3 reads CASSTRSGTSGPPQYF. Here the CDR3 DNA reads TGTGCCAGCAGCACCCGATCCGGGACTAGCGGCCCTCCCCAGTACTTC.

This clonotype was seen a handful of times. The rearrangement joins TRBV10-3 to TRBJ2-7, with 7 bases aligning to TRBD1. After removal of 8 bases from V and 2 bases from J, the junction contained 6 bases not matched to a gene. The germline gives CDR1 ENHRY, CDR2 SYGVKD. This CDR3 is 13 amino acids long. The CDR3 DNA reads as TGTGCCATCGAAGACAGGGAGACCTACGAGCAGTACTTC. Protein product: CAIEDRETYEQYF.

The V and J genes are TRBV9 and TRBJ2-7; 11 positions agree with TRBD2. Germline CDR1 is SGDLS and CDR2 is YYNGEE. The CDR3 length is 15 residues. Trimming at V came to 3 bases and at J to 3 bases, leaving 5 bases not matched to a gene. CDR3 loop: CASSAGTSGLYEQYF. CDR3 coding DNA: TGTGCCAGCAGCGCTGGGACTAGCGGCCTCTACGAGCAGTACTTC.

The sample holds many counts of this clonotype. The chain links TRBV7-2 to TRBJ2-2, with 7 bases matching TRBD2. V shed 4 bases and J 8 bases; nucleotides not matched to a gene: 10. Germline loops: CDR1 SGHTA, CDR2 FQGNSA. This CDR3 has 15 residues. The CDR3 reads CASSWGRLAQGELFF. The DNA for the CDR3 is TGTGCCAGCAGCTGGGGTAGACTAGCTCAGGGGGAGCTGTTTTTT.

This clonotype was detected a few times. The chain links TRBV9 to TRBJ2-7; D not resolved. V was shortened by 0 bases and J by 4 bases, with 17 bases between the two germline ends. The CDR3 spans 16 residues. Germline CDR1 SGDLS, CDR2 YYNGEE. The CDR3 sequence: CASSVDGRTPTYEQYF. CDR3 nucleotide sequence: TGTGCCAGCAGCGTAGACGGGCGTACACCTACTTACGAGCAGTACTTC. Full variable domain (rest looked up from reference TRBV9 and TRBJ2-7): DSGVTQTPKHLITATGQRVTLRCSPRSGDLSVYWYQQSLDQGLQFLIQYYNGEERAKGNILERFSAQQFPDLHSELNLSSLELGDSALYFCASSVDGRTPTYEQYFGPGTRLTVT.

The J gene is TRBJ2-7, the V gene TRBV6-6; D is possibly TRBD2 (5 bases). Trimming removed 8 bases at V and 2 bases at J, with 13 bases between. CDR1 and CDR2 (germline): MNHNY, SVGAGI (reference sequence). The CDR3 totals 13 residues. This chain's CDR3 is CASGALGTYEQYF. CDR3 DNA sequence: TGTGCCAGCGGAGCTCTCGGGACCTACGAGCAGTACTTC.

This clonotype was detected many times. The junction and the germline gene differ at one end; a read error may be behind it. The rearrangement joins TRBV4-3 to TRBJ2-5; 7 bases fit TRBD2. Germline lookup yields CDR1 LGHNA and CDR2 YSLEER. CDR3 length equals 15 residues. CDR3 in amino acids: CASSQDGREEETQYF. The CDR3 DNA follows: TGCGCAAGCAGCCAAGATGGGAGGGAGGAAGAGACCCAGTACTTC.

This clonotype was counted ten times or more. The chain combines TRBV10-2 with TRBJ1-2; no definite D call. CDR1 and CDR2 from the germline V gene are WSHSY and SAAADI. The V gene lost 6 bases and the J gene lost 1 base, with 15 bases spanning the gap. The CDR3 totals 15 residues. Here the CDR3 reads CASRERVFYNYGYTF. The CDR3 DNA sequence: TGCGCCAGCAGAGAACGGGTCTTTTATAACTATGGCTACACCTTC.

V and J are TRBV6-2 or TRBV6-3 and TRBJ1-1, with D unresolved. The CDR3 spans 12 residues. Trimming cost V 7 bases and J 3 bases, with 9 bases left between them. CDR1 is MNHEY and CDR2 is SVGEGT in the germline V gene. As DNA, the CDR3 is TGTGCCAGCAACGAGGGTTACACTGAAGCTTTCTTT. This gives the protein CASNEGYTEAFF.

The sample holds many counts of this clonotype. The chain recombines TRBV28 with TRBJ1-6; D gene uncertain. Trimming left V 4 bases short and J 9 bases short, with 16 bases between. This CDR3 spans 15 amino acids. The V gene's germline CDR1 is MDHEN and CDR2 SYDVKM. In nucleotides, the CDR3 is TGTGCCAGCAGTTACGCACAAGGGAGCGGTTCACCCCTCCACTTT. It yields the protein CASSYAQGSGSPLHF.